Below, one T cell receptor (beta chain) is given with its context. Time point in this sample: patch test 1, 2 weeks after DPC sensitization. Regarding treatment: therapeutic diphenylcyclopropenone sensitization with weekly scalp DPC. Total RNA was extracted from unfractionated whole blood. TCRdb reprocessed the RACE reads with MiXCR, giving one entry per CDR3 protein. The data contain 180,000 or so distinct CDR3 sequences, approximately 20% of them singletons. The entry originates in a study of human T cells and chemical hapten exposure. The CDR3 sequence is 19 residues long. The chain carries TRBV21-1 and TRBJ2-4; the listed D gene, TRBD2, was not tested against the DNA. TRBV21-1 is described as a pseudogene. The clonotype was recovered from a woman in her forties or fifties with alopecia areata. Some clones in this sample may be carry-over from other donors' samples. The source was whole blood, collected in connection with sensitization to the hapten diphenylcyclopropenone (DPC). Written as DNA, the CDR3 is TGTGCCAGCAGCAAAGCCTCAGGACTAGGCCTAGGTGCCAAAAACATTCAGTACTTC. It is translated as CASSKASGLGLGAKNIQYF.